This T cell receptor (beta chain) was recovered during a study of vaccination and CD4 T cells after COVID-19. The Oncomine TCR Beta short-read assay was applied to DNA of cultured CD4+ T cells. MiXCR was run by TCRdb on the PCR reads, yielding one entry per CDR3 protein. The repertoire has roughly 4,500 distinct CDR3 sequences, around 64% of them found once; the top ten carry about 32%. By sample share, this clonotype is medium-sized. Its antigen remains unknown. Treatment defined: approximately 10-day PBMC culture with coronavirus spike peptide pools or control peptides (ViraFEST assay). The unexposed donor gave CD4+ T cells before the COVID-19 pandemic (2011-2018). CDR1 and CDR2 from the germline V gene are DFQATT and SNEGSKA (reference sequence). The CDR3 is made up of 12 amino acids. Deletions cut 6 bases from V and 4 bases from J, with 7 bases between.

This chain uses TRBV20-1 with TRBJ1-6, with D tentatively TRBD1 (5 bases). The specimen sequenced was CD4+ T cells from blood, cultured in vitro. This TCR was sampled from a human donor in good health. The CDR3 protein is CSAGRYNSPLHF. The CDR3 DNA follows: TGCAGTGCGGGACGGTATAATTCACCCCTCCACTTT.